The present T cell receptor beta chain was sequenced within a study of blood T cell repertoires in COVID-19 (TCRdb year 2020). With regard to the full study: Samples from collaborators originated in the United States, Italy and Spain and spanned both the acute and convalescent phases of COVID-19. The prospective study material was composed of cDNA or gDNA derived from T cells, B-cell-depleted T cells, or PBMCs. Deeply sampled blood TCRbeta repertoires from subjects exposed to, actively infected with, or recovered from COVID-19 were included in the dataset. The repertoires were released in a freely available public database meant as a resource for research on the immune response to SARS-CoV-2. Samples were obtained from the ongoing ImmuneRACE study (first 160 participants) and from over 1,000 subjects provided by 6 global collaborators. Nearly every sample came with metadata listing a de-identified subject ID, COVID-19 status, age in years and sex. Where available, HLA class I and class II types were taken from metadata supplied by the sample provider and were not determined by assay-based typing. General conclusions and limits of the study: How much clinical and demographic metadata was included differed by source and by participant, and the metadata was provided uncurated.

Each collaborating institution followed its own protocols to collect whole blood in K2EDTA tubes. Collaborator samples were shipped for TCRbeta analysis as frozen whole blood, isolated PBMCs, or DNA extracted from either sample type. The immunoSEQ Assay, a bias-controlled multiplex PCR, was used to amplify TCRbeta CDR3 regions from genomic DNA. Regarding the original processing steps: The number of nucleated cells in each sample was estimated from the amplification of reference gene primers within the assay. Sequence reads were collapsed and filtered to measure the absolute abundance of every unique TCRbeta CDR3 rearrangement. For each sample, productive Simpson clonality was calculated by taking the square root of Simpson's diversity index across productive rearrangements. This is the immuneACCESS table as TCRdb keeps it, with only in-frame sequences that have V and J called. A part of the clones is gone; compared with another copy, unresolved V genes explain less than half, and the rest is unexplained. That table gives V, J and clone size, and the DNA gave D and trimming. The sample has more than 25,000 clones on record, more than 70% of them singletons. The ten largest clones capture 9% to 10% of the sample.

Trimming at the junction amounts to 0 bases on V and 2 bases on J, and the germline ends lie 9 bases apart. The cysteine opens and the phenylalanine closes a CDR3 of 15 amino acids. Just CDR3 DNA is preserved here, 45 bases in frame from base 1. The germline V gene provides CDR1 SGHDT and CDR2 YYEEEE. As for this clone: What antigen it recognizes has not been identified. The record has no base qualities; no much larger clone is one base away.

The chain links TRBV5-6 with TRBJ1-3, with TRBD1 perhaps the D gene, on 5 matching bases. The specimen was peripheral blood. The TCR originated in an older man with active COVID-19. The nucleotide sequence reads TGTGCCAGCAGCTTGGATAGGGGCCCTGGAAACACCATATATTTT. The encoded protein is CASSLDRGPGNTIYF.